Following are 25 T cell receptor beta chains from one sample sequenced in a study of blood T cell repertoires in COVID-19. Method: immunoSEQ multiplex PCR; TCRdb's copy keeps in-frame clones and lacks some. The table shows about 32,000 clones, with 85% to 95% occurring only once. The sample consisted of peripheral blood. The receptor source for this set is a male donor with active COVID-19.

The chain employs TRBV5-4 and TRBJ1-2, with 7 positions matching TRBD1. The CDR3 is 14 residues long. CDR1 is SGHNT, CDR2 YYREEE, per germline (reference sequence). V lost 5 bases to trimming and J lost 4 bases; unmatched junction nucleotides: 8. The CDR3 spells CASSRSGQAYGYTF. In DNA form, the CDR3 reads TGTGCCAGCAGTCGGAGCGGACAGGCCTATGGCTACACCTTC.

V and J are TRBV5-4 and TRBJ1-1, with D possibly TRBD1 on 6 matching bases. Trimming stripped 4 bases from V and 0 bases from J, with 13 bases between. This CDR3 comprises 15 residues. CDR1 and CDR2 from the germline V gene are SGHNT and YYREEE (reference sequence). The CDR3 protein is CASSGQHKVNTEAFF. CDR3 sequence (DNA): TGTGCCAGCAGCGGACAGCACAAAGTGAACACTGAAGCTTTCTTT.

This clone is labeled as large (0.1 to 1%). V usage is TRBV19 and J usage is TRBJ1-2; D uncertain. V lost 8 bases to trimming and J lost 5 bases, with 6 bases between them. Germline CDR1 is LNHDA and CDR2 is SQIVND (reference sequence). This CDR3 region has 10 residues. The CDR3 sequence is CASSQYGYTF. The CDR3 coding sequence is TGTGCCAGTTCCCAGTATGGCTACACCTTC.

The CDR3 sequence: CASSLGQVQAINTQYF. In nucleotides, the CDR3 is TGCGCCAGCAGCTTGGGACAGGTCCAGGCCATAAATACGCAGTATTTT. V usage is TRBV5-1 and J usage is TRBJ2-3; a possible D gene is TRBD1 (6 bases). The CDR3 totals 16 residues. V gave up 0 bases and J gave up 7 bases, with 18 bases separating them. Germline CDR1 reads SGHRS; CDR2 reads YFSETQ.

The chain links TRBV6-5 to TRBJ2-5; a possible D gene is TRBD1 (6 bases). The CDR3 consists of 15 residues. Germline lookup yields CDR1 MNHEY and CDR2 SVGAGI. V gave up 1 base and J gave up 3 bases, with 12 bases separating them. In DNA, the CDR3 is TGTGCCAGCAGTTACTTGGCCAGGGGAAAAGAGACCCAGTACTTC. Its protein is CASSYLARGKETQYF.

The rearrangement joins TRBV19 to TRBJ1-2; tentatively, D is TRBD1 (6 bases). Trimming removed 0 bases at V and 4 bases at J, with 12 bases between. The CDR3 runs to 15 residues. Germline V gene sequence: CDR1 LNHDA, CDR2 SQIVND (reference sequence). In nucleotides, the CDR3 is TGTGCCAGTAGTATAGATCAGGGGAAGCTCTATGGCTACACCTTC. Its protein is CASSIDQGKLYGYTF.

This clone is medium-sized (0.01 to 0.1%) in the sample. The chain is built from TRBV9 and TRBJ2-1; 12 nucleotides agree with TRBD1. This CDR3 is 15 amino acids long. Trimming took 4 bases from V and 9 from J; bases not matched to a gene: 8. Germline assignment: CDR1 SGDLS and CDR2 YYNGEE. The CDR3 here is CASSSHRDRGPEQFF. The CDR3 DNA sequence: TGTGCCAGCAGCTCGCACCGGGACAGGGGGCCTGAGCAGTTCTTC.

This chain links TRBV13 with TRBJ2-7; D might be TRBD1 (5 bases). Germline V gives CDR1 PRHDT, CDR2 FYEKMQ (reference sequence). The CDR3 runs to 17 residues. V gave up 0 bases and J gave up 6 bases, with 21 bases separating them. CDR3: CASSLGQLHLKRGEQYF. In nucleotides, the CDR3 is TGTGCCAGCAGCTTAGGCCAATTGCACCTCAAAAGGGGCGAGCAGTACTTC.

The chain links TRBV18 to TRBJ2-5; 7 bases line up with TRBD2. Germline V gives CDR1 KGHSH, CDR2 LQKENI. Germline trimming cut 3 bases from V and 5 bases from J; bases unmatched to any gene: 3. CDR3 length equals 13 residues. The CDR3 here is CASSPTGRETQYF. The DNA of the CDR3 is TGTGCCAGCTCACCGACCGGGAGGGAGACCCAGTACTTC. The whole variable domain, filled in from reference TRBV18 and TRBJ2-5, reads NAGVMQNPRHLVRRRGQEARLRCSPMKGHSHVYWYRQLPEEGLKFMVYLQKENIIDESGMPKERFSAEFPKEGPSILRIQQVVRGDSAAYFCASSPTGRETQYFGPGTRLLVL.

The rearrangement uses TRBV30 and TRBJ1-1, with TRBD1 matching over 7 bases. The CDR3 has 17 amino acids. Germline CDR1 and CDR2: GTSNPN and SVGIG (reference sequence). V lost 8 bases and J lost 5; bases outside the gene matches: 23. The CDR3 reads CAGNKGAGRQGGTEAFF. The CDR3 DNA sequence: TGTGCCGGGAATAAGGGGGCCGGGAGACAGGGTGGAACTGAAGCTTTCTTT.

V is TRBV5-4 and J is TRBJ2-5, with TRBD2 matching over 8 bases. Germline V gene sequence: CDR1 SGHNT, CDR2 YYREEE (reference sequence). With V trimmed by 0 bases and J by 5 bases, 3 bases remained unmatched. The CDR3 sequence is 14 residues long. Written as DNA, the CDR3 is TGTGCCAGCAGCTTGGGGGGACTAGGGGAGACCCAGTACTTC. This translates into CASSLGGLGETQYF.

The chain joins TRBV6-4 to TRBJ1-1; 7 bases are a match to TRBD1. The CDR3 has 14 amino acids. Germline V gives CDR1 MRHNA, CDR2 SNTAGT. V shed 6 bases and J 1 base; nucleotides not matched to a gene: 5. The CDR3 reads CASSAGTENTEAFF. DNA for the CDR3: TGTGCCAGCAGCGCCGGGACAGAGAACACTGAAGCTTTCTTT.

The V and J genes are TRBV10-2 and TRBJ2-2; TRBD2 matches at 11 bases. Germline CDR1 is WSHSY and CDR2 is SAAADI. The CDR3 covers 15 residues. The junction had 4 bases not matched to a gene; V was cut back by 6 bases and J by 4 bases. The DNA for the CDR3 is TGCGCCAGCAGACTAGCGGGGGCCGCCACCGGGGAGCTGTTTTTT. It translates to CASRLAGAATGELFF.

The rearrangement links TRBV18 to TRBJ2-2; the match to TRBD1 covers 9 bases. The V gene end was trimmed by 3 bases and the J gene end by 5 bases; junction bases not matched to a gene: 7. The CDR3 length is 16 residues. The germline CDR1 and CDR2 sequences are KGHSH and LQKENI. CDR3 in amino acids: CASSPTGQGGTGELFF. The CDR3 DNA reads TGTGCCAGCTCACCCACGGGACAGGGCGGAACCGGGGAGCTGTTTTTT.

The chain is built from TRBV6-5 and TRBJ1-5; D gene unclear. CDR3 length: 12 residues. Trimming removed 11 bases at V and 1 base at J, with 9 bases between. Germline CDR1 and CDR2: MNHEY and SVGAGI. This CDR3 is CAAGLSNQPQHF. Here the CDR3 DNA reads TGTGCCGCGGGCTTGAGCAATCAGCCCCAGCATTTT.

The rearrangement joins TRBV23-1 to TRBJ2-7; weak D call: TRBD1 (5 bases). TRBV23-1 is classed as an ORF, of uncertain function. With 0 bases removed from V and 6 bases from J, the gap between germline ends came to 15 bases. CDR3 length: 15 residues. DNA for the CDR3: TGCGCCAGCAGTCAATCTTTAACAGGTATTGGCGAGCAGTACTTC. Translation: CASSQSLTGIGEQYF.

The rearrangement uses TRBV20-1 and TRBJ1-2; possible D gene TRBD1, 5 bases. There are 10 residues in the CDR3. Germline V gene sequence: CDR1 DFQATT, CDR2 SNEGSKA (reference sequence). The CDR3 region has the DNA TGCACCGTAGGGGTCCATGGCTACACCTTC. It translates to CTVGVHGYTF.

This clone occurred a few times. The J gene is TRBJ1-5, the V gene TRBV19; tentatively, D is TRBD1 (6 bases). With 10 bases removed from V and 2 bases from J, the gap between germline ends came to 18 bases. Per germline, CDR1 LNHDA and CDR2 SQIVND (reference sequence). This CDR3 is 15 amino acids long. Here the CDR3 DNA reads TGTGCCACCCGAGAGACAGGCTGGGGCAATCAGCCCCAGCATTTT. Translated, it gives CATRETGWGNQPQHF.

The chain combines TRBV19 with TRBJ2-5; D uncertain. Germline V gene data show CDR1 as LNHDA and CDR2 as SQIVND (reference sequence). This CDR3 comprises 13 residues. V lost 6 bases and J lost 2, with 10 bases in between. As DNA, the CDR3 is TGTGCCAGTAGGAAGGAGCCTCAAGAGACCCAGTACTTC. This codes for CASRKEPQETQYF.

The chain employs TRBV5-1 and TRBJ2-1; 8 bases match TRBD2. The V and J ends lost 1 base and 5 bases, in that order; junction bases with no gene match: 2. Per germline, CDR1 SGHRS and CDR2 YFSETQ. The CDR3 has 14 residues. CDR3 nucleotides: TGCGCCAGCAGCTTGCGGGGGGGAAACAATGAGCAGTTCTTC. It encodes CASSLRGGNNEQFF.

J is TRBJ2-1 and V is TRBV6-5; D perhaps matches TRBD2 (5 bases). Trimming removed 6 bases at V and 8 bases at J, with 20 bases between. Germline assignment: CDR1 MNHEY and CDR2 SVGAGI. This CDR3 is built from 15 residues. CDR3 protein: CASSSMRVGRDEQFF. In DNA form, the CDR3 reads TGTGCCAGCAGCAGCATGAGAGTGGGGAGAGATGAGCAGTTCTTC.

The chain has TRBV15 and TRBJ2-7; D perhaps matches TRBD1 (6 bases). The germline V gene has CDR1 LNHNV and CDR2 YYDKDF (reference sequence). Trimming took off 5 bases at V and 5 bases at J, with 16 bases between the two ends. This CDR3 has 14 amino acids. CDR3 region: CATSPEGYRDEQYF. The CDR3 DNA sequence: TGTGCCACCAGCCCCGAGGGTTACAGGGACGAGCAGTACTTC.

The chain couples TRBV5-6 to TRBJ1-2, with D possibly being TRBD1 (5 bases). This CDR3 has 14 amino acids. Germline CDR1 SGHDT, CDR2 YYEEEE. The ends were cut back, 4 bases at V and 1 base at J, with 11 bases in the middle. The CDR3 DNA sequence: TGTGCCAGCAGCCCGACAGCATTTAACTATGGCTACACCTTC. Its translation: CASSPTAFNYGYTF.

This clone was detected a few times. This chain joins TRBV5-1 and TRBJ1-1, with a tentative D call TRBD1 (6 bases). The CDR3 has 13 amino acids. Trimming stripped 7 bases from V and 3 bases from J, with 13 bases between. Germline lookup yields CDR1 SGHRS and CDR2 YFSETQ. In DNA form, the CDR3 reads TGCGCCAGCGCGGACAGTCTCGACACTGAAGCTTTCTTT. The encoded protein is CASADSLDTEAFF.

CDR3 in DNA: TGTGCCAGCTCACCACCGAGCGGGGTGCAAGAGACCCAGTACTTC. This gives the protein CASSPPSGVQETQYF. The rearrangement joins TRBV18 to TRBJ2-5, with 7 bases identical to TRBD2. Trimming took 0 bases from V and 2 from J; bases not matched to a gene: 3. In germline, CDR1 is KGHSH, CDR2 LQKENI. This CDR3 spans 15 amino acids.